The clone carrying this T cell receptor beta chain has more than one count but fewer than ten. This sample stems from a study of CD8 T cells in ankylosing spondylitis. Quantitative molecular-barcoded 5'-RACE generated the TCR beta libraries. TCRdb re-called the 5' RACE reads with MiXCR, one entry per CDR3 protein. The sample consists of around 280,000 distinct CDR3 sequences, approximately 20% of them appearing once. The CDR3 sequence is 14 residues long. V gave up 4 bases and J gave up 7 bases, with 14 bases separating them. The sequenced sample was blood, either unsorted or a sorted T cell fraction (not recorded which). This TCR derives from a male donor with ankylosing spondylitis or in good health (not recorded which). J is TRBJ2-1 and V is TRBV12-3 or TRBV12-4; D is uncertain. DNA for the CDR3: TGTGCCAGCAGTTCCCAAGGGTCTAGAAATGAGCAGTTCTTC. Its translation: CASSSQGSRNEQFF.